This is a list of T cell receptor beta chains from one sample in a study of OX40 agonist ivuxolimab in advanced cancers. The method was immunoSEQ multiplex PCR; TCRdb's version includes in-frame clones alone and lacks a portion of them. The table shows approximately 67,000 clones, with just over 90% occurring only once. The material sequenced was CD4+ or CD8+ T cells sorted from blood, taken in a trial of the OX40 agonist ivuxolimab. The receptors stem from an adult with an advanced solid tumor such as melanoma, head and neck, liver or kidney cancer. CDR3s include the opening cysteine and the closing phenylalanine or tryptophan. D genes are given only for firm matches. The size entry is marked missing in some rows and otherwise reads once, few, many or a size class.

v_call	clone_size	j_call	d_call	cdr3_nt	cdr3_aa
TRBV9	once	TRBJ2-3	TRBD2	TGTGCCAGCAGCTCACTAGCGGGGGGCTTTCCGCAGCCAGATACGCAGTATTTT	CASSSLAGGFPQPDTQYF
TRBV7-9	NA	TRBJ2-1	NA	TGTGCCAGCAGCTCCCTCCTTTCCGGTGAGCAGTTCTTC	CASSSLLSGEQFF
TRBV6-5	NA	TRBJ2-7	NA	TGTGCCAGCACCCACGGACAGAGCTCTTCCTACGAGCAGTACTTC	CASTHGQSSSYEQYF
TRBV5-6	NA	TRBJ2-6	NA	TGTGCCAGCAGCCTCTCCTCTGGGGCCAACGTCCTGACTTTC	CASSLSSGANVLTF
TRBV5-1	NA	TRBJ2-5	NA	TGCGCCAGCAGCTTGGGGCAGCCACTAGGGGAGACCCAGTACTTC	CASSLGQPLGETQYF
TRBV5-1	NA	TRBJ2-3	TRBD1	TGCGCCAGCAGCTCCATGGACAGGGGCACAGATACGCAGTATTTT	CASSSMDRGTDTQYF
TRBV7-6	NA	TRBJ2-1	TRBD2	TGTGCCAGCAGCTTAGGCACGGGGGGGCCCTCCTACAATGAGCAGTTCTTC	CASSLGTGGPSYNEQFF
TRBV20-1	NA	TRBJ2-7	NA	TGCAGTGCTAGAGGGGCCTACGAGCAGTACTTC	CSARGAYEQYF
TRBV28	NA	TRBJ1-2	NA	TGTGCCAGCAGTTGGGGGGCTGCTAACTATGGCTACACCTTC	CASSWGAANYGYTF
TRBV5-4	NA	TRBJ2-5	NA	TGTGCCAGCAGCTCCCGGTCGGGGGAGGAGACCCAGTACTTC	CASSSRSGEETQYF
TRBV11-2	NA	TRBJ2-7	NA	TGTGCCAGCAGCTTAGAGGAGGGAGCCTACGAGCAGTACTTC	CASSLEEGAYEQYF
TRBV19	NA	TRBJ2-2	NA	TGTGCCAGTAGTATTCGGGGGACAATGAACACCGGGGAGCTGTTTTTT	CASSIRGTMNTGELFF
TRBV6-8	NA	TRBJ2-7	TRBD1	TGTGCCAGCAGTTACTTACAGGGGGCTCTTTACGAGCAGTACTTC	CASSYLQGALYEQYF
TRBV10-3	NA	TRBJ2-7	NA	TGTGCCACTACTGGTGGAGGCACCGGAAGCTACGAGCAGTACTTC	CATTGGGTGSYEQYF
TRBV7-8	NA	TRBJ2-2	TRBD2	TGTGTCAGCAGACTGGGGGGGACCGGGGAGCTGTTTTTT	CVSRLGGTGELFF
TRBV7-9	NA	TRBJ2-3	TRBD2	TGTGCCAGCAGCATACTAGCGGGAGGTGGCACAGATACGCAGTATTTT	CASSILAGGGTDTQYF
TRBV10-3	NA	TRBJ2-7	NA	TGTGCCAGCCAGGGAGCCGACAGTACCCCTAGAAGCGAGCAGTACTTC	CASQGADSTPRSEQYF
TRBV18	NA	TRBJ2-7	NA	TGTGCCAGCTCACCATCAGTGATAAGCTCCTACGAGCAGTACTTC	CASSPSVISSYEQYF
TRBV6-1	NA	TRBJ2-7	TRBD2	TGTGCCAGCAGTGAAACTAGCGGGGGGTTTAATCACGAGCAGTACTTC	CASSETSGGFNHEQYF
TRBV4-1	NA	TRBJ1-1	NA	TGCGCCAGCAGCCGCCGAGGGGGTGAAGCTTTCTTT	CASSRRGGEAFF
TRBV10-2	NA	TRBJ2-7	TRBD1	TGCGCCAGCAACGACAGGGTTTACGAGCAGTACTTC	CASNDRVYEQYF
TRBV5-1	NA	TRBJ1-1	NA	TGCGCCAGCAGCTTGGGTGGACCGAACACTGAAGCTTTCTTT	CASSLGGPNTEAFF
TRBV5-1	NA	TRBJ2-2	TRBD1	TGCGCCAGCAGAATTGACAGGGACAGGGAGCTGTTTTTT	CASRIDRDRELFF
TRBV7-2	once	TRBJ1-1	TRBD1	TGTGCCAGCAGCTTAACAGGGGGAACTGAAGCTTTCTTT	CASSLTGGTEAFF
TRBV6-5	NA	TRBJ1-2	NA	TGTGCCAGCAGTTACACGGGACGCCGGGGCGCTGGCTACACCTTC	CASSYTGRRGAGYTF
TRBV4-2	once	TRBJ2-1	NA	TGTGCCAGCAGCCAAGGGGAGGGACAGGAGGACAATGAGCAGTTCTTC	CASSQGEGQEDNEQFF
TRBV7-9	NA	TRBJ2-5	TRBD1	TGTGCCAGCAGCACAGGGACAGGCGAGGAGACCCAGTACTTC	CASSTGTGEETQYF
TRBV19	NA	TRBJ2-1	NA	TGTGCCAGTAGTATGGGAGGAGGTGGGGATGAGCAGTTCTTC	CASSMGGGGDEQFF
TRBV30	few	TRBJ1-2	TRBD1	TGTGCCTGGAGCCGGACAGGGTATGGCTACACCTTC	CAWSRTGYGYTF
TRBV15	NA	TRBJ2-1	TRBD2	TGTGCCACCAGCAGGAAGAGGACTAGCGGTATCAATGAGCAGTTCTTC	CATSRKRTSGINEQFF
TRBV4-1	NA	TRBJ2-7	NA	TGCGCCAGCAGCCAGCCAGGGGGACTAGTCTACGAGCAGTACTTC	CASSQPGGLVYEQYF
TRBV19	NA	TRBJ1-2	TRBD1	TGTGCCAGTAGTATGACCGGGACAGGGCCTTTGGGCTACACCTTC	CASSMTGTGPLGYTF
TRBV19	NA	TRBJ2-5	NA	TGTGCCAGTAGTAACCTTATAGATAGGACCCAGTACTTC	CASSNLIDRTQYF
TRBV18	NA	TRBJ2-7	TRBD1	TGTGCCAGCTCACTTGGGACAGGGGCTAACTACGAGCAGTACTTC	CASSLGTGANYEQYF
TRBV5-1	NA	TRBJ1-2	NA	TGCGCCAGCAGCCCCAGGCAGGGAGGGCTACGCTACACCTTC	CASSPRQGGLRYTF
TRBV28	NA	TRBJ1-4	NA	TGTGCCAGCAGCCCTGGACATCAGGTCGAAAAACTGTTTTTT	CASSPGHQVEKLFF
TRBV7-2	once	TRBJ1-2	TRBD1	TGTGCCAGCAGCTTTTCGGGACAGCCCCGTTCGTCTGGCTACACCTTC	CASSFSGQPRSSGYTF
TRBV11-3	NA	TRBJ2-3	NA	TGTGCCAGCAGCCGGAGTCCTAGCACAGATACGCAGTATTTT	CASSRSPSTDTQYF
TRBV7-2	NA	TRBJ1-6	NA	TGTGCCAGCAGCTTCCAGGGGTCCGGTAATTCACCCCTCCACTTT	CASSFQGSGNSPLHF
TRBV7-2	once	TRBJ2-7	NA	TGTGCCAGCAGCTTACATATTCAGGGTAATCCGGAGCAGTACTTC	CASSLHIQGNPEQYF
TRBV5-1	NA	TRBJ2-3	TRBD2	TGCGCCAGCAGCTTGTCGGGGGGGCCCGTAGATACGCAGTATTTT	CASSLSGGPVDTQYF
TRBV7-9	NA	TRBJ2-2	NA	TGTGCCAGCAGAAGCGGACCCGGGGAGCTGTTTTTT	CASRSGPGELFF
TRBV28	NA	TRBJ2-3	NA	TGTGCCAGCAGTCTATTCACAGATACGCAGTATTTT	CASSLFTDTQYF
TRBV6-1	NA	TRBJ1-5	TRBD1	TGTGCCAGCAGTACACCAGGGGGAGAACAGCCCCAGCATTTT	CASSTPGGEQPQHF
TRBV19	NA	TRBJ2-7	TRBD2	TGTGCCAGTAGGGGTTTGGTGGGAGGGCCCGGCGAGCAGTACTTC	CASRGLVGGPGEQYF
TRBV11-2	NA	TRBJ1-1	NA	TGTGCCAGCAGCCCCCATAGGGGGGACTGGGGGAACACTGAAGCTTTCTTT	CASSPHRGDWGNTEAFF
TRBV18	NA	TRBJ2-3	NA	TGTGCCAGCTCACCATCGGGAGATACGCAGTATTTT	CASSPSGDTQYF
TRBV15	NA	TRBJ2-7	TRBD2	TGTGCCACCAGCAGAGATCGATGGGGGGGTATTTCCTACGAGCAGTACTTC	CATSRDRWGGISYEQYF
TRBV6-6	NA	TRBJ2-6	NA	TGTGCCAGCAGTTACTCCAAAACATCTGGGGCCAACGTCCTGACTTTC	CASSYSKTSGANVLTF
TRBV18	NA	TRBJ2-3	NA	TGTGCCAGCTCATCCTCGGGGGAGGCGACAGATACGCAGTATTTT	CASSSSGEATDTQYF
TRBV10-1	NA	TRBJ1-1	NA	TGCGCCAGCAGTGAGCTACAGACCCGAGGGGCTTTCTTT	CASSELQTRGAFF
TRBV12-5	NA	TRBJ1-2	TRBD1	TGTGCTAGTGGTTTGTCAGGGACAGGGGGCGGCTACACCTTC	CASGLSGTGGGYTF
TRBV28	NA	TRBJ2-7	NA	TGTGCCAGTGCGAAGAAGTACGAGCAGTACTTC	CASAKKYEQYF
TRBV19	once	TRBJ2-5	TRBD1	TGTGCCAGTAACCCAGGGGGCATGGTGGAGACCCAGTACTTC	CASNPGGMVETQYF
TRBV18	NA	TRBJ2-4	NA	TGTGCCAGCTCCCCAGAGGCCAAAAACATTCAGTACTTC	CASSPEAKNIQYF
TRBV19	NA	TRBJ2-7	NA	TGTGCCAGTAGTATAGGGCGCGTCTACGAGCAGTACTTC	CASSIGRVYEQYF
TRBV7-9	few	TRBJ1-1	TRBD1	TGTGCCAGCAGCGCACCAGACAGGGGATCAGCTTTCTTT	CASSAPDRGSAFF
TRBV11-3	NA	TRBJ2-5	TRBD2	TGTGCCAGCAGCTCGGGACTAGCGGAACAAGAGACCCAGTACTTC	CASSSGLAEQETQYF
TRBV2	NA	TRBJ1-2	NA	TGTGCCAGCAGTGGGGACCAGTATGGCTACACCTTC	CASSGDQYGYTF